This entry lists 18 T cell receptor beta chains sequenced from one sample in a study of prognosis after radiotherapy for stage I lung cancer. Multiplex PCR in two rounds served to amplify TCR beta CDR3 from genomic DNA. With primers specific to each TRBV and TRBJ gene, the first-round PCR was performed. TCRdb ran MiXCR on the multiplex PCR reads and lists one entry per CDR3 protein. The data show about 14,000 distinct CDR3 sequences, with 50% to 60% seen just once and roughly 26% held by the top ten. The sample consisted of PBMCs, taken before or after stereotactic body radiation therapy (not recorded which). The receptors shown here come from a donor of 50 years or more with non-small cell lung cancer.

Details on this clonotype: One end of the junction is discordant with germline, which a read error may explain. The J gene is TRBJ2-2, the V gene TRBV6-1; no definite D call. This CDR3 has 13 amino acids. Germline loops: CDR1 MNHNS, CDR2 SASEGT. CDR3 residues: CASSPQSTAELLF. The CDR3 DNA sequence: TGTGCCAGCAGCCCTCAGAGCACCGCGGAGCTGCTTTTT.

This clonotype was detected many times. The rearrangement joins TRBV2 to TRBJ1-5; perhaps TRBD1 as D (6 bases). Germline CDR1 and CDR2: SNHLY and FYNNEI. The CDR3 covers 15 residues. The V end lost 7 bases, the J end lost 2 bases, and 15 bases lay between the germline ends. As DNA, the CDR3 is TGTGCCAGCACGTTACAGGGACGGGGCAATCAGCCCCAGCATTTT. Amino acid sequence: CASTLQGRGNQPQHF.

The chain has TRBV28 and TRBJ2-7; 8 nucleotides match TRBD2. The CDR3 covers 13 residues. Germline-derived CDR1 and CDR2 are MDHEN and SYDVKM. Losses at the gene ends were 5 bases for V and 7 bases for J; bases not matched to a gene: 7. The CDR3 sequence is CASSRTRGGEQYF. CDR3 coding DNA: TGTGCCAGCAGTCGTACTCGCGGGGGGGAGCAGTACTTC.

The J gene is TRBJ2-1, the V gene TRBV27; 9 bases fit TRBD2. The CDR3 sequence is 17 residues long. Per germline, CDR1 MNHEY and CDR2 SMNVEV (reference sequence). The trim removed 6 bases at V and 7 bases at J, leaving 16 bases unmatched. DNA for the CDR3: TGTGCCAGCAGACCCTCGACTAGCGGTATCCTGGGGAATGAGCAGTTCTTC. Encoded protein: CASRPSTSGILGNEQFF.

This clonotype was counted between two and nine times. The chain couples TRBV6-1 to TRBJ1-1, with D possibly matching TRBD1 (5 bases). The CDR3 runs to 13 residues. Trimming left V 6 bases short and J 2 bases short, with 10 bases between. CDR1 and CDR2 from the germline V gene are MNHNS and SASEGT. The CDR3 protein is CASSRDRNTEAFF. CDR3 DNA: TGTGCCAGCAGCAGAGACAGAAACACTGAAGCTTTCTTT.

The rearrangement joins TRBV6-1 to TRBJ1-2, with no clear D. From germline, CDR1 is MNHNS and CDR2 SASEGT. Trimming left V 3 bases short and J 5 bases short, with 7 bases between. The CDR3 totals 12 residues. CDR3 sequence reads: CASSEGFYGYTF. The CDR3 region has the DNA TGTGCCAGCAGTGAGGGATTTTATGGCTACACCTTC.

This clonotype was seen many times. The chain is built from TRBV28 and TRBJ1-6; perhaps TRBD1 as D (6 bases). CDR1 MDHEN and CDR2 SYDVKM come from the germline V gene. Trimming took 6 bases from V and 11 from J, leaving 26 bases between them. The CDR3 spans 17 residues. The CDR3 is CASRLLMGQGLGTPLHF. Written as DNA, the CDR3 is TGTGCCAGCAGGTTACTTATGGGACAAGGCCTCGGGACACCCCTCCACTTT.

Sample share makes this clonotype medium-sized. The rearrangement uses TRBV20-1 and TRBJ2-7, with 9 bases lining up with TRBD1. The CDR3 is 15 amino acids. Trimming took 0 bases from V and 3 from J; bases not matched to a gene: 6. CDR1 is DFQATT and CDR2 is SNEGSKA in the germline V gene (reference sequence). CDR3 sequence (DNA): TGCAGTGCTAGAGATCCCACGGGACAGGGCTACGAGCAGTACTTC. Its protein is CSARDPTGQGYEQYF.

As for this clonotype: A far larger clone is only one base removed, so a read error is likely. The chain joins TRBV6-8 to TRBJ2-3, with D unresolved. The germline CDR1 and CDR2 sequences are MNHGY and SAAAGT. CDR3 length: 11 residues. V was shortened by 10 bases and J by 5 bases, with 10 bases between the two germline ends. The CDR3 region has the DNA TGTGCCATCTTTTACGTAGATACGCAGTATTTT. As protein: CAIFYVDTQYF.

The V call is TRBV2, the J call TRBJ1-3; D gene ambiguous. Germline CDR1 reads SNHLY; CDR2 reads FYNNEI. The V gene lost 8 bases and the J gene lost 0 bases, with 8 bases spanning the gap. The CDR3 sequence is 13 residues long. CDR3: CASLRDSGNTIYF. The CDR3 nucleotides are TGTGCCAGCCTACGGGACTCTGGAAACACCATATATTTT.

As for this clonotype: A single base is all that separates this from a far larger clone, so a read error is likely. J is TRBJ1-5 and V is TRBV6-4; TRBD1 aligns across 10 bases. Germline trimming cut 7 bases from V and 6 bases from J; bases unmatched to any gene: 9. The CDR3 spans 15 residues. Germline V CDR1 and CDR2: MRHNA, SNTAGT. The CDR3 region is CASIQTGGAGQPQHF. DNA of the CDR3: TGTGCCAGCATCCAGACAGGGGGCGCGGGTCAGCCCCAGCATTTT.

DNA of the CDR3: TGTGCCAGCAGTGAGGATGGGGAGACCCAGTACTTC. The encoded protein is CASSEDGETQYF. This chain links TRBV2 with TRBJ2-5; D gene ambiguous. Germline-derived CDR1 and CDR2 are SNHLY and FYNNEI. The V and J ends lost 3 bases and 5 bases respectively, with 7 bases between them. This CDR3 is 12 amino acids long.

The chain joins TRBV10-3 to TRBJ2-7; D is undetermined. Trimming took off 6 bases at V and 3 bases at J, with 15 bases between the two ends. Germline V gene lookup returns CDR1 ENHRY and CDR2 SYGVKD. The CDR3 sequence is 14 residues long. CDR3 sequence reads: CAIRHGDVYYEQYF. In DNA form, the CDR3 reads TGTGCCATCAGACATGGGGATGTTTACTACGAGCAGTACTTC.

A word on this clonotype: A single base separates this from a much larger clone, so it may be a read error. The chain combines TRBV5-4 with TRBJ2-3; tentatively, D is TRBD2 (6 bases). From germline, CDR1 is SGHNT and CDR2 YYREEE (reference sequence). The CDR3 is 14 residues long. DNA of the CDR3: TGTGCCAGCAGCGGTCGGGAGAGCACATATACGCAGTATTTT. Its translation is CASSGRESTYTQYF.

This chain joins TRBV30 and TRBJ1-3; no reliable D call. Per the germline V gene, CDR1 is GTSNPN and CDR2 is SVGIG (reference sequence). V lost 0 bases to trimming and J lost 4 bases, with 7 bases between them. CDR3 length: 13 amino acids. CDR3 protein: CAWSVGGGNTIYF. CDR3 bases: TGTGCCTGGAGTGTTGGTGGAGGAAACACCATATATTTT.

Comments on this clonotype: This may be a read error: a much more frequent sequence differs by one nucleotide. The chain couples TRBV7-2 to TRBJ2-5; TRBD2 matches 13 bases. The CDR3 loop spans 15 amino acids. Germline loops: CDR1 SGHTA, CDR2 FQGNSA. CDR3 in amino acids: CACSLGLAGVETQYF. The CDR3 bases are TGTGCCTGCAGCCTCGGACTAGCGGGAGTAGAGACCCAGTACTTC.

The chain is built from TRBV6-1 and TRBJ2-7; 10 bases line up with TRBD2. The ends lost 7 bases at V and 3 bases at J; junction bases unmatched: 21. This CDR3 is 19 amino acids long. The germline V gene has CDR1 MNHNS and CDR2 SASEGT. For the CDR3, the DNA is TGTGCCAGCACCTCCCCATGGCTAGCGGGAGAGTGTCCCCTCTACGAGCAGTACTTC. Its protein product is CASTSPWLAGECPLYEQYF.

By sample share, this clonotype is medium-sized. The chain employs TRBV3-1 and TRBJ1-1; 7 positions agree with TRBD1. CDR3 size: 14 residues. V was clipped by 8 bases and J by 0 bases; unmatched bases: 6. The germline V gene encodes CDR1 LGHDT and CDR2 YNNKEL (reference sequence). CDR3 in DNA: TGTGCCAGCGGGGAGACAGGGCTGAACACTGAAGCTTTCTTT. Encoded protein: CASGETGLNTEAFF. Filled out from reference TRBV3-1 and TRBJ1-1, the complete variable domain reads DTAVSQTPKYLVTQMGNDKSIKCEQNLGHDTMYWYKQDSKKFLKIMFSYNNKELIINETVPNRFSPKSPDKAHLNLHINSLELGDSAVYFCASGETGLNTEAFFGQGTRLTVV.